The 20 T cell receptor beta chains listed next were all sequenced from one sample in a study of blood T cell repertoires in COVID-19 (dated by TCRdb to 2020 to 2022). The library was obtained by the immunoSEQ multiplex PCR assay. Here the immuneACCESS table is served through TCRdb, limited to in-frame sequences with V and J called. Missing clones are a known gap in these copies; in checked studies unresolved V genes cover under half, and the rest lacks a known reason. This sample is represented by around 100,000 clones; 89% of them were singletons. The ten largest clones capture 15% to 20% of the sample. The sample was peripheral blood. These receptors originate from a woman of 80 years or more in a cohort sampled during active COVID-19.

The chain combines TRBV2 with TRBJ2-4, with TRBD1 matching over 8 bases. Germline CDR1 SNHLY, CDR2 FYNNEI. V gave up 2 bases and J gave up 8 bases; unmatched junction bases: 5. The length of the CDR3 is 14 residues. The CDR3 reads CASSEQGALDIQYF. Here the CDR3 DNA reads TGTGCCAGCAGTGAACAGGGGGCTTTAGACATTCAGTACTTC.

The J gene is TRBJ2-6, the V gene TRBV5-1; 12 nucleotides agree with TRBD1. The CDR3 has 17 residues. Looked up from germline, CDR1 is SGHRS and CDR2 is YFSETQ. V lost 4 bases, J lost 2 bases, and 4 bases stayed unmatched. CDR3 in amino acids: CASSVRDRGPGANVLTF. Here the CDR3 DNA reads TGCGCCAGCAGCGTCCGGGACAGGGGGCCTGGGGCCAACGTCCTGACTTTC.

This chain connects TRBV5-5 to TRBJ1-2; tentative D call: TRBD1 (6 bases). Germline-derived CDR1 and CDR2 are SGHKS and YYEKEE (reference sequence). Deletions cut 1 base from V and 0 bases from J, with 7 bases between. The CDR3 covers 14 residues. The CDR3 spells CASSLPGANYGYTF. As DNA, the CDR3 is TGTGCCAGCAGCTTGCCAGGGGCTAACTATGGCTACACCTTC.

This clone was observed once. The chain combines TRBV5-6 with TRBJ2-5, with 7 bases identical to TRBD2. The junction had 16 bases not matched to a gene; V was cut back by 1 base and J by 4 bases. Germline V gene lookup returns CDR1 SGHDT and CDR2 YYEEEE. This CDR3 is built from 18 residues. CDR3 protein: CASSLSVGAGMGGETQYF. DNA of the CDR3: TGTGCCAGCAGCTTGTCTGTCGGAGCGGGAATGGGGGGAGAGACCCAGTACTTC. Variable domain in full (rest from reference TRBV5-6 and TRBJ2-5): DAGVTQSPTHLIKTRGQQVTLRCSPKSGHDTVSWYQQALGQGPQFIFQYYEEEERQRGNFPDRFSGHQFPNYSSELNVNALLLGDSALYLCASSLSVGAGMGGETQYFGPGTRLLVL.

The rearrangement uses TRBV11-2 and TRBJ2-7, with a weak D call TRBD2 (5 bases). V shed 6 bases and J shed 5 bases, with 17 bases lying between them. The germline V gene has CDR1 SGHAT and CDR2 FQNNGV. The length of the CDR3 is 14 residues. CDR3 residues: CASRTTRGRDEQYF. The CDR3 region has the DNA TGTGCCAGCAGGACAACACGGGGTAGGGACGAGCAGTACTTC.

The rearrangement uses TRBV18 and TRBJ2-5; tentative D call: TRBD1 (6 bases). The CDR3 contains 15 residues. In germline, CDR1 is KGHSH, CDR2 LQKENI. Trimming took 2 bases from V and 5 from J, leaving 15 bases between them. The CDR3 coding sequence is TGTGCCAGCTCACCAGGGGCAGGGGTCTGGGAGACCCAGTACTTC. Protein sequence: CASSPGAGVWETQYF. The complete variable domain, with remaining parts taken from reference TRBV18 and TRBJ2-5, reads NAGVMQNPRHLVRRRGQEARLRCSPMKGHSHVYWYRQLPEEGLKFMVYLQKENIIDESGMPKERFSAEFPKEGPSILRIQQVVRGDSAAYFCASSPGAGVWETQYFGPGTRLLVL.

CDR3 sequence: CASSIDFQPQHF. The CDR3 DNA sequence: TGTGCCAGCAGTATCGACTTTCAGCCCCAGCATTTT. V and J are TRBV28 and TRBJ1-5; D is unresolved. The CDR3 is 12 amino acids. Germline assignment: CDR1 MDHEN and CDR2 SYDVKM. Trimming pared 5 bases from V and 6 bases from J, leaving 8 bases between.

A few counts support this clone. V usage is TRBV10-3 and J usage is TRBJ2-3; TRBD2 aligns across 7 bases. Germline CDR1 ENHRY, CDR2 SYGVKD. This CDR3 comprises 14 residues. Unmatched junction bases numbered 10, after V lost 8 bases and J lost 5 bases. CDR3 sequence: CAIRSGGLEDTQYF. For the CDR3, the DNA is TGTGCCATCCGATCCGGGGGGTTGGAAGATACGCAGTATTTT.

This clone was detected ten times or more. The V gene is TRBV27, the J gene TRBJ1-2; 12 nucleotides match TRBD1. The germline V gene has CDR1 MNHEY and CDR2 SMNVEV (reference sequence). The J segment lost 4 bases and the V segment lost 8 bases, leaving 17 bases of the junction unmatched. The CDR3 extends over 18 amino acids. CDR3 nucleotides: TGTGCCAGCCAGAAAACCGCGGGACAGGGGGCGTTCGGCTATGGCTACACCTTC. Protein sequence: CASQKTAGQGAFGYGYTF.

V gene TRBV3-1 (or the pseudogene TRBV3-2) combines with J gene TRBJ2-1; a possible D gene is TRBD2 (7 bases). The CDR3 length is 15 residues. V was shortened by 4 bases and J by 3 bases, with 13 bases between the two germline ends. Germline loops: CDR1 LGHDT, CDR2 YNNKEL (reference sequence). CDR3 nucleotide sequence: TGTGCCAGCAGCCTGGGGGGGCGTCTCTACAATGAGCAGTTCTTC. The encoded protein is CASSLGGRLYNEQFF.

This clone appeared once. The V gene is TRBV7-6, the J gene TRBJ2-5; the match to TRBD2 covers 11 bases. This CDR3 has 16 residues. Germline lookup yields CDR1 SGHVS and CDR2 FNYEAQ. V dropped 5 bases and J dropped 2; count of bases not matched to a gene: 7. The CDR3 DNA sequence: TGTGCCAGCAGCATCGGACTAGCGGGTACGCAAGAGACCCAGTACTTC. Residues: CASSIGLAGTQETQYF. Drawing the rest from reference TRBV7-6 and TRBJ2-5, the complete variable domain is GAGVSQSPRYKVTKRGQDVALRCDPISGHVSLYWYRQALGQGPEFLTYFNYEAQQDKSGLPNDRFSAERPEGSISTLTIQRTEQRDSAMYRCASSIGLAGTQETQYFGPGTRLLVL.

The chain employs TRBV4-1 and TRBJ1-1, with D unclear. Germline V CDR1 and CDR2: MGHRA, YSYEKL. V gave up 1 base and J gave up 5 bases, with 14 bases separating them. This CDR3 is built from 15 residues. The CDR3 region is CASSQALSGWTEAFF. The DNA of the CDR3 is TGCGCCAGCAGCCAAGCTCTTTCGGGGTGGACTGAAGCTTTCTTT.

This clone was detected once. The V gene is TRBV19, the J gene TRBJ1-1; a possible D gene is TRBD1 (6 bases). CDR3 length equals 13 residues. Trimming removed 5 bases from V and 6 bases from J, with 13 bases in between. Germline CDR1 and CDR2: LNHDA and SQIVND (reference sequence). This CDR3 reads CASSPQGWPEAFF. The CDR3 bases are TGTGCCAGTAGTCCTCAGGGGTGGCCTGAAGCTTTCTTT.

The J gene is TRBJ2-7, the V gene TRBV5-4; 10 nucleotides agree with TRBD1. This CDR3 has 13 amino acids. Trimming took 10 bases from V and 4 from J; bases not matched to a gene: 8. From germline, CDR1 is SGHNT and CDR2 YYREEE (reference sequence). In DNA, the CDR3 is TGTGCCCGCCCCCGGACAGGGGGTTACGAGCAGTACTTC. This codes for CARPRTGGYEQYF.

J is TRBJ2-3 and V is TRBV3-1 (or the pseudogene TRBV3-2), with D possibly matching TRBD2 (6 bases). Germline V gene lookup returns CDR1 LGHDT and CDR2 YNNKEL (reference sequence). The V end lost 7 bases, the J end lost 1 base, and 15 bases lay between the germline ends. This CDR3 contains 15 residues. The CDR3 sequence: CASTRDGGGTDTQYF. The CDR3 DNA follows: TGTGCCAGCACCCGGGATGGCGGGGGCACAGATACGCAGTATTTT.

The sample holds a few counts of this clone. The V gene is TRBV29-1, the J gene TRBJ1-1; no reliable D call. Trimming shortened V by 4 bases and J by 0 bases, and 9 bases separated the two germline ends. The CDR3 sequence is 13 residues long. The germline gives CDR1 SQVTM, CDR2 ANQGSEA. CDR3 amino acids: CSVVGRMNTEAFF. As DNA, the CDR3 is TGCAGCGTTGTAGGCAGGATGAACACTGAAGCTTTCTTT.

The chain employs TRBV7-6 and TRBJ2-3, with 8 bases lining up with TRBD2. Germline CDR1 reads SGHVS; CDR2 reads FNYEAQ. This CDR3 region has 16 residues. Trimming cost V 7 bases and J 3 bases; bases outside gene matches: 12. The CDR3 spells CASTGGAADRTDTQYF. CDR3 bases: TGTGCCAGCACCGGGGGGGCAGCTGATAGGACAGATACGCAGTATTTT.

The chain has TRBV19 and TRBJ2-7, with 10 bases that match TRBD1. In germline, CDR1 is LNHDA, CDR2 SQIVND (reference sequence). This CDR3 has 17 residues. V dropped 5 bases and J dropped 2; count of bases not matched to a gene: 12. CDR3 region: CASSGSLSGTGAYEQYF. In DNA, the CDR3 is TGTGCCAGTAGTGGGTCCCTTTCCGGGACAGGGGCCTACGAGCAGTACTTC.

CDR3 region: CASSRPGMDQPQHF. The CDR3 bases are TGTGCCAGCAGTCGTCCCGGGATGGACCAGCCCCAGCATTTT. The chain couples TRBV27 to TRBJ1-5; D is uncertain. Trimming took 5 bases from V and 7 from J, leaving 15 bases between them. The CDR3 is 14 residues long. CDR1 is MNHEY, CDR2 SMNVEV, per germline (reference sequence).

Comments on this clone: Other nucleotide sequences from this sample produce the same CDR3. This chain connects TRBV9 to TRBJ1-2; TRBD1 matches at 7 bases. V was clipped by 2 bases and J by 4 bases; unmatched bases: 2. CDR3 length: 13 residues. Germline V gene sequence: CDR1 SGDLS, CDR2 YYNGEE. The CDR3 DNA follows: TGTGCCAGCAGCGTCGGGACAGCCTATGGCTACACCTTC. Amino acid sequence: CASSVGTAYGYTF. Filled out from reference TRBV9 and TRBJ1-2, the complete variable domain reads DSGVTQTPKHLITATGQRVTLRCSPRSGDLSVYWYQQSLDQGLQFLIQYYNGEERAKGNILERFSAQQFPDLHSELNLSSLELGDSALYFCASSVGTAYGYTFGSGTRLTVV.